This TCR beta chain was recovered during a study of T-cell reconstitution after alpha-beta-depleted transplantation in children. TCRbeta library preparation incorporated unique molecular identifiers. TCRdb reprocessed the PCR reads with MiXCR, giving one entry per CDR3 protein. The data hold tens of thousands of distinct CDR3 sequences, with less than 20% observed a single time. CDR3 size: 12 residues. Trimming shortened V by 6 bases and J by 5 bases, and 10 bases separated the two germline ends. Germline V gene sequence: CDR1 LGHDT, CDR2 YNNKEL (reference sequence). This clonotype has only a few counts.

The sample here was PBMCs, mostly from graft donor cells, taken 180 days after TCRalphabeta/CD19-depleted stem cell transplant. The chain combines TRBV3-1 with TRBJ2-5; D is perhaps TRBD1 (6 bases). The TCR sequence derives from a male patient aged 2-15 years who had a stem cell transplant for acute lymphoblastic leukemia, so the T cells may come from the graft donor. The CDR3 spells CASRWGPETQYF. CDR3 sequence (DNA): TGTGCCAGCAGATGGGGGCCGGAGACCCAGTACTTC.